This T cell receptor beta chain was sequenced during a study of identical twins. This clonotype was seen a few times. Its antigen is as yet unknown. Study conclusions and caveats: Twins showed weaker excess sharing in their beta out-of-frame sequences. Fewer insertions marked abundant cord blood beta clonotypes; young adult naive trended weakly, memory not at all. Out-of-frame alpha sequences common to twins exhibited an excess of low generation probability.

Template switching, a step in the protocol, added a universal primer site, and cDNA carried unique molecular identifiers. TCRdb ran MiXCR on the 5' RACE reads and lists one entry per CDR3 protein. The table shows about 210,000 distinct CDR3 sequences, with approximately 9% occurring only once. Material: memory (CD45RO+) T cells sorted from blood. This clonotype was obtained from a young woman in good health.

DNA of the CDR3: TGCGCCAGCAGCCAAGAGGGGGACTCCCTTTACGAGCAGTACTTC. Translated: CASSQEGDSLYEQYF. The chain joins TRBV4-3 to TRBJ2-7; tentative D call: TRBD2 (6 bases). V lost 0 bases and J 4 bases, leaving 13 bases between the germline ends. Germline CDR1 reads LGHNA; CDR2 reads YSLEER. This CDR3 has 15 amino acids.